This passage covers 2 T cell receptor beta chains from one sample sequenced in a study of T cell responses to AZD1222 COVID-19 vaccine. Clones were sequenced by immunoSEQ multiplex PCR, and TCRdb holds only the in-frame ones, with some missing. The table lists some 150,000 clones, roughly nine tenths of them singletons. Sequenced material: peripheral blood, taken on day 0 of AZD1222 vaccination. The origin of the receptors is an adult in good health.

CDR3 bases: TGTGCCTGGAGTCCGGGACATAGCAATCAGCCCCAGCATTTT. This encodes CAWSPGHSNQPQHF. This chain connects TRBV30 to TRBJ1-5; D perhaps matches TRBD1 (6 bases). V dropped 2 bases and J dropped 0 bases, with 8 bases sitting between them. The CDR3 loop spans 14 amino acids. The germline V gene has CDR1 GTSNPN and CDR2 SVGIG (reference sequence).

CDR3 coding DNA: TGTGCCAGCTATGGACTAGCGGGGGCCTCCTACGAGCAGTACTTC. Residues: CASYGLAGASYEQYF. This rearrangement joins TRBV27 to TRBJ2-7; TRBD2 matches 13 bases. The CDR3 has 15 amino acids. V trimming: 8 bases; J trimming: 0 bases; junction bases outside the gene matches: 4. CDR1 is MNHEY and CDR2 is SMNVEV in the germline V gene (reference sequence).